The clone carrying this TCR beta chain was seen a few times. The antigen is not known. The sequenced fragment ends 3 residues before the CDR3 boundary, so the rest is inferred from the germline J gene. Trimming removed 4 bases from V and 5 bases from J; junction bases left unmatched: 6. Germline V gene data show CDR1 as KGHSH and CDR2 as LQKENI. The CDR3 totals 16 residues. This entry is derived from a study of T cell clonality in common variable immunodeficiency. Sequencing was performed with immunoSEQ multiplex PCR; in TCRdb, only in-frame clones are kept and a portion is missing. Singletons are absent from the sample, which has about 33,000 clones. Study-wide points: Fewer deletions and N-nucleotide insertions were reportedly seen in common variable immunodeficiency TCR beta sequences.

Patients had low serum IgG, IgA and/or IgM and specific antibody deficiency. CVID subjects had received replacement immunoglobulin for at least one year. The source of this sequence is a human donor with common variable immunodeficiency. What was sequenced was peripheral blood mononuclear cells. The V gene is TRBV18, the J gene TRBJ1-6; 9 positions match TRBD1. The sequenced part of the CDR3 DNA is TGTGCCAGCTCACGGGGACAGGGAAGGAATAATTCACCC. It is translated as CASSRGQGRNNSP. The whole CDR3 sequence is CASSRGQGRNNSPLHF.